Presented here are 32 T cell receptor beta chains from one specimen sequenced in a study of naive and memory T cell subsets. Treatment: skin biopsy from PPD injection site in Mantoux-positive individual. The library had UMIs added by 3' ligation of an oligonucleotide to TCR cDNA. Ligated cDNA underwent four rounds of PCR with nested alpha and beta constant region primers and SP2. Each CDR3 protein is one row after TCRdb ran MiXCR on the UMI-ligation and nested PCR reads. The sample includes approximately 21,000 distinct CDR3 sequences, around 6% of them seen just once. Material: skin, obtained from a tuberculin skin test site. The receptors here all came from an adult in good health.

The sample holds many counts of this clonotype. The V and J genes are TRBV9 and TRBJ2-2, with TRBD1 matching over 7 bases. CDR1 is SGDLS, CDR2 YYNGEE, per germline. The CDR3 is made up of 14 amino acids. Losses at the gene ends were 5 bases for V and 6 bases for J; bases not matched to a gene: 7. CDR3 amino acids: CASSQQGWAGELFF. CDR3 in DNA: TGTGCCAGCAGTCAACAGGGGTGGGCCGGGGAGCTGTTTTTT. Supplemented by reference TRBV9 and TRBJ2-2, the full variable domain reads DSGVTQTPKHLITATGQRVTLRCSPRSGDLSVYWYQQSLDQGLQFLIQYYNGEERAKGNILERFSAQQFPDLHSELNLSSLELGDSALYFCASSQQGWAGELFFGEGSRLTVL.

The CDR3 protein is CASSQEQRYHLGGEQFF. The CDR3 DNA follows: TGCGCCAGCAGCCAAGAACAGAGGTACCATCTGGGGGGTGAGCAGTTCTTC. V gene TRBV4-1 combines with J gene TRBJ2-1; a possible D gene is TRBD2 (6 bases). The CDR3 loop spans 17 amino acids. Germline CDR1 MGHRA, CDR2 YSYEKL. V lost 0 bases, J lost 9 bases, and 21 bases lay in between.

In its sample, this clonotype is medium-sized (0.01 to 0.1%). The CDR3 coding sequence is TGCAGCGCGGGAGGAGCCTACGAGCAGTACTTC. It specifies CSAGGAYEQYF. This chain links TRBV29-1 with TRBJ2-7; 7 bases match TRBD2. The CDR3 covers 11 residues. Trimming took 7 bases from V and 2 from J; bases not matched to a gene: 2. Looked up from germline, CDR1 is SQVTM and CDR2 is ANQGSEA.

This clonotype counts as medium-sized (0.01 to 0.1%). The chain is built from TRBV11-1 and TRBJ2-1; the D is unclear. Germline V lookup: CDR1 SGHAT, CDR2 FQDESV (reference sequence). The CDR3 sequence is 13 residues long. Trimming left V 5 bases short and J 8 bases short, with 13 bases between. CDR3 protein: CASSPQWSDEQFF. The CDR3 DNA sequence: TGTGCCAGCAGCCCCCAGTGGTCTGATGAGCAGTTCTTC.

This clonotype has a handful of counts. The genes are TRBV6-6 and TRBJ1-6; 7 nucleotides align to TRBD1. With V trimmed by 6 bases and J by 10 bases, 6 bases remained unmatched. CDR3 length: 13 residues. Germline lookup yields CDR1 MNHNY and CDR2 SVGAGI (reference sequence). The DNA of the CDR3 is TGTGCCAGCAGAGAGACAGGGATGTCACCCCTCCACTTT. It yields the protein CASRETGMSPLHF.

In this sample, this clonotype turned up many times. The chain recombines TRBV7-3 with TRBJ2-2, with a weak D call TRBD1 (6 bases). V was clipped by 4 bases and J by 5 bases, with 11 bases between them. Germline V gene lookup returns CDR1 SGHTA and CDR2 FQGTGA. CDR3 length: 14 residues. The CDR3 is CASSSLGGTGELFF. The DNA of the CDR3 is TGTGCCAGCAGCTCTCTAGGGGGTACCGGGGAGCTGTTTTTT.

This clonotype was seen repeatedly, ten times or more. This rearrangement joins TRBV29-1 to TRBJ2-5, with D uncertain. Trimming removed 8 bases from V and 1 base from J, with 11 bases in between. The CDR3 loop spans 12 amino acids. From germline, CDR1 is SQVTM and CDR2 ANQGSEA. The CDR3 DNA sequence: TGCAGCATTAGGGCTAGCCAAGAGACCCAGTACTTC. Translated: CSIRASQETQYF.

This clonotype was found many times. The gene calls are TRBV29-1 and TRBJ2-7; D perhaps matches TRBD1 (6 bases). CDR1 is SQVTM and CDR2 is ANQGSEA in the germline V gene. The length of the CDR3 is 14 residues. The V and J ends lost 4 bases and 10 bases respectively, with 23 bases between them. The CDR3 DNA reads as TGCAGCGTTGCTTCCTCCTTCGACAGGCCTCTACAGTACTTC. Its protein is CSVASSFDRPLQYF.

This clonotype is deemed medium-sized. V gene TRBV7-6 combines with J gene TRBJ2-7, with 11 nucleotides matching TRBD2. The CDR3 sequence is 16 residues long. Losses at the gene ends were 5 bases for V and 6 bases for J; bases not matched to a gene: 12. Germline V CDR1 and CDR2: SGHVS, FNYEAQ. The CDR3 loop reads CASSALSRLAGGEQYF. DNA for the CDR3: TGTGCCAGCAGCGCCTTAAGTAGGCTAGCGGGAGGCGAGCAGTACTTC.

The table lists this clonotype with many counts. The rearrangement uses TRBV12-3 or TRBV12-4 and TRBJ2-2; the D is unclear. Trimming pared 6 bases from V and 5 bases from J, leaving 10 bases between. The CDR3 sequence is 13 residues long. The CDR3 sequence: CASRLSTTGELFF. For the CDR3, the DNA is TGTGCCAGCAGGCTTTCGACTACCGGGGAGCTGTTTTTT.

In this sample, this clonotype turned up many times. V gene TRBV27 combines with J gene TRBJ2-2; D is undetermined. The CDR3 loop spans 15 amino acids. The germline V and J ends were trimmed by 5 bases and 6 bases, with 16 bases remaining between them. Germline CDR1 and CDR2: MNHEY and SMNVEV (reference sequence). In DNA, the CDR3 is TGTGCCAGCAGTCCCAGTCGTAACCACGCCGGGGAGCTGTTTTTT. Protein: CASSPSRNHAGELFF.

Remarks on this clonotype: Just one base apart from a much larger clone, this may be a read error. CDR3 region: CASSQADPRGNQPQNF. In nucleotides, the CDR3 is TGCGCCAGCAGCCAAGCGGACCCCCGGGGCAATCAGCCCCAGAATTTT. This rearrangement joins TRBV4-1 to TRBJ1-5, with TRBD1 as a possible D gene (5 bases). The CDR3 contains 16 residues. The germline V gene encodes CDR1 MGHRA and CDR2 YSYEKL.

Comments on this clonotype: Relative to the germline gene, one junction end is altered; a read error may explain this. V is TRBV7-7 and J is TRBJ1-5; D ambiguous. Germline-derived CDR1 and CDR2 are SSHAT and FNYEAQ (reference sequence). CDR3 size: 13 residues. DNA of the CDR3: TGTGCTAGCAGCATTCACCCCAATCAGCCCCAGCATTTT. Its translation is CASSIHPNQPQHF.

This clonotype was seen repeatedly, ten times or more. V usage is TRBV7-6 and J usage is TRBJ2-5; D uncertain. This CDR3 region has 15 residues. Germline V gene data show CDR1 as SGHVS and CDR2 as FNYEAQ. The V end lost 2 bases, the J end lost 2 bases, and 12 bases lay between the germline ends. The CDR3 sequence: CASSLRWASQETQYF. In DNA form, the CDR3 reads TGTGCCAGCAGCTTAAGGTGGGCGTCACAAGAGACCCAGTACTTC.

At least ten counts were recorded for this clonotype. The chain recombines TRBV19 with TRBJ2-1; D possibly corresponds to TRBD2 (6 bases). V was shortened by 5 bases and J by 8 bases, with 22 bases between the two germline ends. Germline assignment: CDR1 LNHDA and CDR2 SQIVND (reference sequence). The CDR3 spans 16 residues. The CDR3: CASSATLSGSQDEQFF. CDR3 sequence (DNA): TGTGCCAGTAGTGCGACTCTCTCCGGGAGTCAGGATGAGCAGTTCTTC.

There are a few counts of this clonotype. V gene TRBV27 combines with J gene TRBJ2-2, with unresolved D. The germline gives CDR1 MNHEY, CDR2 SMNVEV (reference sequence). This CDR3 has 14 amino acids. The ends were cut back, 7 bases at V and 3 bases at J, with 12 bases in the middle. CDR3 nucleotide sequence: TGTGCCAGCACCTCAAACTCCTACACCGGGGAGCTGTTTTTT. The encoded protein is CASTSNSYTGELFF.

Many counts were recorded for this clonotype. The chain uses TRBV7-9 and TRBJ1-5; TRBD1 matches 10 bases. Losses at the gene ends were 4 bases for V and 2 bases for J; bases not matched to a gene: 8. The germline V gene has CDR1 SEHNR and CDR2 FQNEAQ (reference sequence). The CDR3 is made up of 17 amino acids. CDR3 bases: TGTGCCAGCAGCTCCTATATTGGGACAGGGGGCAATCAGCCCCAGCATTTT. Translation gives CASSSYIGTGGNQPQHF.

A few counts support this clonotype. V is TRBV19 and J is TRBJ2-7; possibly TRBD1 for D (6 bases). Germline CDR1 LNHDA, CDR2 SQIVND (reference sequence). This CDR3 is 13 amino acids long. Trimming left V 7 bases short and J 1 base short, with 11 bases between. The CDR3 loop reads CASNQGGSYEQYF. Written as DNA, the CDR3 is TGTGCCAGTAATCAAGGGGGTTCCTACGAGCAGTACTTC.

The genes are TRBV5-1 and TRBJ2-5, with D tentatively TRBD1 (5 bases). Trimming left V 5 bases short and J 2 bases short, with 10 bases between. The CDR3 is 13 residues long. The germline V gene has CDR1 SGHRS and CDR2 YFSETQ. The CDR3 loop reads CASRRGLQETQYF. For the CDR3, the DNA is TGCGCCAGCAGAAGGGGTCTACAAGAGACCCAGTACTTC.

This clonotype was seen many times. The DNA for the CDR3 is TGCAGTGCTAGCCTGTCAAACACAGATACGCAGTATTTT. Translated, it gives CSASLSNTDTQYF. V usage is TRBV20-1 and J usage is TRBJ2-3; no clear D. V lost 3 bases and J lost 2, with 9 bases in between. The CDR3 has 13 residues. CDR1 and CDR2 (germline): DFQATT, SNEGSKA (reference sequence).

The rearrangement joins TRBV28 to TRBJ2-2; the D is unclear. Germline values: CDR1 MDHEN, CDR2 SYDVKM. The CDR3 is 12 amino acids. V dropped 2 bases and J dropped 6 bases, with 4 bases sitting between them. CDR3 sequence reads: CASSLVSGELFF. The CDR3 region has the DNA TGTGCCAGCAGTTTAGTCTCCGGGGAGCTGTTTTTT.

In this sample, this clonotype turned up a few times. The chain is built from TRBV14 and TRBJ1-2, with unresolved D. Trimming took 4 bases from V and 8 from J, leaving 14 bases between them. The CDR3 totals 13 residues. Germline V gene lookup returns CDR1 SGHDN and CDR2 FVKESK. In DNA form, the CDR3 reads TGTGCCAGCAGCCCCTGGCGGGGTTGGGGCTACACCTTC. Translation: CASSPWRGWGYTF.

This clonotype is medium-sized in the sample. This sequence joins TRBV29-1 and TRBJ2-3, with a weak D call TRBD2 (5 bases). V was shortened by 1 base and J by 4 bases, with 12 bases between the two germline ends. Germline V gives CDR1 SQVTM, CDR2 ANQGSEA. The length of the CDR3 is 14 residues. Here the CDR3 reads CSVEGWEQPDTQYF. The CDR3 nucleotides read TGCAGCGTTGAAGGGTGGGAGCAGCCAGATACGCAGTATTTT.

The chain combines TRBV7-2 with TRBJ1-2; D uncertain. CDR1 is SGHTA, CDR2 FQGNSA, per germline. The germline V and J ends were trimmed by 5 bases and 4 bases, with 8 bases remaining between them. The CDR3 runs to 12 residues. The CDR3 nucleotides read TGTGCCAGCAGCCGCGAGTCCTATGGCTACACCTTC. Residues: CASSRESYGYTF. Together with reference TRBV7-2 and TRBJ1-2, the CDR3 gives the full variable domain: GAGVSQSPSNKVTEKGKDVELRCDPISGHTALYWYRQSLGQGLEFLIYFQGNSAPDKSGLPSDRFSAERTGGSVSTLTIQRTQQEDSAVYLCASSRESYGYTFGSGTRLTVV.

This clonotype was counted at least ten times. This chain joins TRBV4-1 and TRBJ2-5; D is unresolved. Per the germline V gene, CDR1 is MGHRA and CDR2 is YSYEKL. This CDR3 comprises 13 residues. The ends were cut back, 1 base at V and 5 bases at J, with 8 bases in the middle. CDR3 protein: CASSQGRLETQYF. CDR3 DNA sequence: TGCGCCAGCAGCCAAGGGCGTCTCGAGACCCAGTACTTC.

This clonotype was seen a handful of times. The CDR3 coding sequence is TGTGCCAGCAGCCTCCGGTACGAGCAGTACTTC. It encodes CASSLRYEQYF. The V gene is TRBV28, the J gene TRBJ2-7; D remains unclear. V was cut by 6 bases and J by 4 bases, with 7 bases left in between. The CDR3 has 11 amino acids. Per the germline V gene, CDR1 is MDHEN and CDR2 is SYDVKM.

This clonotype was seen repeatedly, ten times or more. This rearrangement joins TRBV9 to TRBJ1-6; no definite D call. V was cut by 0 bases and J by 7 bases, with 11 bases left in between. Germline values: CDR1 SGDLS, CDR2 YYNGEE. The CDR3 length is 15 residues. CDR3 bases: TGTGCCAGCAGCGTAGCGGGTTTAGGAAATTCACCCCTCCACTTT. It codes for CASSVAGLGNSPLHF.

This clonotype has ten or more counts. V gene TRBV20-1 combines with J gene TRBJ2-1, with 10 bases that match TRBD2. Germline-derived CDR1 and CDR2 are DFQATT and SNEGSKA (reference sequence). The length of the CDR3 is 15 residues. V dropped 6 bases and J dropped 8; count of bases not matched to a gene: 13. The CDR3 here is CSARPASGSRDEQFF. CDR3 DNA sequence: TGCAGTGCCCGCCCGGCTAGCGGGAGTCGAGATGAGCAGTTCTTC.

This clonotype was observed at least ten times. V usage is TRBV12-3 or TRBV12-4 and J usage is TRBJ2-1, with TRBD2 as a possible D gene (6 bases). V lost 4 bases, J lost 8 bases, and 21 bases lay in between. This CDR3 has 16 residues. In nucleotides, the CDR3 is TGTGCCAGCAGTTCCGGCGGGGACCTTGCTCGCGATGAGCAGTTCTTC. Translated: CASSSGGDLARDEQFF.

This clonotype occurred many times. The chain's CDR3 is CASSPGLAGGTEQFF. The CDR3 bases are TGTGCCAGCAGCCCCGGACTAGCGGGAGGGACCGAGCAGTTCTTC. The genes are TRBV12-3 or TRBV12-4 and TRBJ2-1; 15 nucleotides line up with TRBD2. V lost 6 bases, J lost 10 bases, and 7 bases stayed unmatched. There are 15 residues in the CDR3.

This clonotype has ten or more counts. This chain links TRBV4-2 with TRBJ2-5, with a tentative D call TRBD2 (5 bases). Trimming cost V 2 bases and J 1 base, with 8 bases left between them. The CDR3 extends over 14 amino acids. Germline V gene sequence: CDR1 LGHNA, CDR2 YNFKEQ. In nucleotides, the CDR3 is TGTGCCAGCAGCCAATATACTAGCCAAGAGACCCAGTACTTC. It codes for CASSQYTSQETQYF.

The CDR3 region has the DNA TGTGCCACCAGCCTTACCGGGACAGGGGGTGAGCAGTTCTTC. It encodes CATSLTGTGGEQFF. This chain connects TRBV24-1 to TRBJ2-1, with 11 bases lining up with TRBD1. The germline V gene has CDR1 KGHDR and CDR2 SFDVKD. This CDR3 is built from 14 residues. The J segment lost 9 bases and the V segment lost 7 bases, leaving 7 bases of the junction unmatched.